This T cell receptor beta chain was found in a study of cytomegalovirus exposure and HLA in healthy donors. Study conclusions and caveats: Most TCR sequences were uncommon, yet certain public TCRs appeared in many donors.

This CDR3 is 11 amino acids long. Per the germline V gene, CDR1 is DFQATT and CDR2 is SNEGSKA (reference sequence). Notes on this clone: Its antigen is unidentified.

PCR amplification relied on 60 Vbeta primers (plus 13 Jbeta primers). The assay was immunoSEQ multiplex PCR, and TCRdb's table has in-frame clones only and misses some. The profile covers about 140,000 clones, with roughly 80% appearing a single time and 1.2% taken by the ten largest. This chain joins TRBV20-1 and TRBJ2-5; D unresolved. The specimen was PBMCs. The receptor was derived from a female donor in good health and CMV-seronegative. The CDR3 nucleotides read TGCAGCCAGGTCCACCAAGAGACCCAGTACTTC. Its translation is CSQVHQETQYF.